Given below is one TCR beta chain in context. This CDR3 spans 15 amino acids. The V gene lost 0 bases and the J gene lost 2 bases, with 11 bases spanning the gap. Germline V gives CDR1 SGHDT, CDR2 YYEEEE. Primers for the PCR totalled 60 Vbeta and 13 Jbeta. This table comes from immunoSEQ multiplex PCR, and its TCRdb copy is limited to in-frame clones, with some not included. Counted here are 65,000 to 90,000 clones, approximately 72% occurring once; the ten biggest clones make up less than 9.5%. These data come from a study of cytomegalovirus exposure and HLA in healthy donors. This receptor was identified in a woman aged 40 to 50 in good health and CMV-seropositive. Sequenced material: PBMCs. The J gene is TRBJ1-2, the V gene TRBV5-6; D is possibly TRBD1 (5 bases). The CDR3 DNA reads as TGTGCCAGCAGCTTGGGATTGGACACCAACTATGGCTACACCTTC. Amino acids: CASSLGLDTNYGYTF.